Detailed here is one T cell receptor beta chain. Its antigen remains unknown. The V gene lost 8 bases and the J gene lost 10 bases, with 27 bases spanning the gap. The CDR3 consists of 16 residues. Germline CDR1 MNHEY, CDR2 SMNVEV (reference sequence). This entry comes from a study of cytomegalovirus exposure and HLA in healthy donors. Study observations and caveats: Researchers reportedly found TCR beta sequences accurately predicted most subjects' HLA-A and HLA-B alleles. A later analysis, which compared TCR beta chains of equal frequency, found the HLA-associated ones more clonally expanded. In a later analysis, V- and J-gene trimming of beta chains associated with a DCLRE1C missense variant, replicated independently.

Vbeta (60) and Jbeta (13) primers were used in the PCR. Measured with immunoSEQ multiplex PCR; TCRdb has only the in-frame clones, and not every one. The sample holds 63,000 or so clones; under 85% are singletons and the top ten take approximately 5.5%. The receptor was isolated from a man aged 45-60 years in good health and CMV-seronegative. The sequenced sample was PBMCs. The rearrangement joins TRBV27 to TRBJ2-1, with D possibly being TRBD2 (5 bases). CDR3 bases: TGTGCCAGCCGTGGTCCCCCTGGTTTGGGAGCGTACGAGCAGTTCTTC. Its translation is CASRGPPGLGAYEQFF.